This T cell receptor beta chain originates from a study of T cells expressing NK-cell markers. The CDR3 runs 13 residues. Germline CDR1 is MNHNS and CDR2 is SASEGT. TCRdb reprocessed the 5' RACE reads, with one entry per CDR3 protein and no DNA. The table lists 500,000 to 700,000 distinct CDR3 sequences. The chain employs TRBV6-1 and TRBJ1-2; the TCRdb call, TRBD1, lacks DNA for checking. Sequencing was carried out using blood T cells: a sorted CD56 or NKG2C T cell subset, CD4+ or CD8+ T cells, or bulk PBMC T cells (not recorded which). The receptor's source is a man younger than 35 in good health. CDR3 loop: CASSQTGTKGYTF.